This passage covers 3 T cell receptor beta chains from one sample sequenced in a study of OX40 agonist ivuxolimab in advanced cancers. Profiling relied on immunoSEQ multiplex PCR, and the TCRdb table lists in-frame clones only, not all of them. The sample holds more than 45,000 clones, 70% to 90% seen once. The source material was CD4+ or CD8+ T cells sorted from blood, sampled in a trial of the OX40 agonist ivuxolimab. These receptors originate from an adult with an advanced solid tumor such as melanoma, head and neck, liver or kidney cancer.

J is TRBJ2-3 and V is TRBV19; 8 nucleotides agree with TRBD1. This CDR3 is 16 amino acids long. Germline V gene data show CDR1 as LNHDA and CDR2 as SQIVND (reference sequence). V lost 5 bases, J lost 1 base, and 8 bases stayed unmatched. DNA of the CDR3: TGTGCCAGTAGTGGAATAAGGGGACAGGGCACAGATACGCAGTATTTT. Translation: CASSGIRGQGTDTQYF.

The V and J genes are TRBV9 and TRBJ1-4; 7 positions agree with TRBD1. Germline V lookup: CDR1 SGDLS, CDR2 YYNGEE. The CDR3 is 15 residues long. The junction had 6 bases not matched to a gene; V was cut back by 4 bases and J by 3 bases. For the CDR3, the DNA is TGTGCCAGCAGCTCTGACAGGGACTCTAATGAAAAACTGTTTTTT. It is translated as CASSSDRDSNEKLFF.

J is TRBJ2-5 and V is TRBV12-5; unclear D gene. The germline V gene has CDR1 LGHNT and CDR2 FRNRAP. V was shortened by 3 bases and J by 5 bases, with 10 bases between the two germline ends. The CDR3 loop spans 13 amino acids. As DNA, the CDR3 is TGTGCTAGTGGTTTATCGCAAATGGAGACCCAGTACTTC. This codes for CASGLSQMETQYF. The whole variable domain, remainder taken from reference TRBV12-5 and TRBJ2-5, is DARVTQTPRHKVTEMGQEVTMRCQPILGHNTVFWYRQTMMQGLELLAYFRNRAPLDDSGMPKDRFSAEMPDATLATLKIQPSEPRDSAVYFCASGLSQMETQYFGPGTRLLVL.